These T cell receptor beta chains were read from a single sample in a study of CXCR3-negative and CXCR3-positive naive CD8 T cells. Each CDR3 protein gets one entry in TCRdb, which reprocessed the 5' RACE reads and gives no DNA. This sample's table reports approximately 62,000 distinct CDR3 sequences. Input material: naive CXCR3- CD8+ T cells from blood. These receptors were collected from a human donor in good health. Some clones in this sample may be carry-over from other donors' samples. The CDR3 runs from the conserved cysteine through the conserved F or W. For some rows the clone size is stated as once, few or many, or as a class when expanded; others skip it.

TRBJ1-6 TRBV27 . CASTLGALGSPLHF
TRBJ2-7 TRBV7-6 . CASSLEEGLYEQYF
TRBJ1-5 TRBV2 . CASSEWRGASNQPQHF
TRBJ1-2 TRBV29-1 . CSVEEDLTNGYTF
TRBJ2-1 TRBV27 . CASSPLAGGYNEQFF
TRBJ2-2 TRBV4-1 . CASSQGGGAGELFF
TRBJ1-1 TRBV29-1 . CSVTKMNTEAFF
TRBJ2-1 TRBV20-1 . CSARTVGSYNEQFF
TRBJ2-7 TRBV4-1 . CASSQTGLAPYEQYF
TRBJ2-5 TRBV20-1 . CSARDRQPQETQYF
TRBJ1-2 TRBV29-1 . CSVYGTGDYGYTF
TRBJ2-7 TRBV7-2 . CASSLVGLADSYEQYF
TRBJ2-5 TRBV7-9 . CASSREGETQYF
TRBJ2-3 TRBV6-5 . CASSPFPGTDTQYF
TRBJ2-1 TRBV4-2 . CASSHRGGGAIGSYNEQFF
TRBJ1-1 TRBV29-1 . CSVGGGVGTEAFF
TRBJ2-3 TRBV12-3/TRBV12-4 . CASSPITSNFPPDTQYF
TRBJ2-7 TRBV29-1 . CSVTGHLYEQYF
TRBJ2-1 TRBV15 . CATSRDQLADNEQFF
TRBJ1-3 TRBV28 . CASRPLGQGGNTIYF
TRBJ1-2 TRBV2 . CASSAAQMNYGYTF
TRBJ2-1 TRBV11-2 . CASSLIGTGIYNEQFF
TRBJ2-2 TRBV29-1 . CSVVRSGELFF
TRBJ2-7 TRBV7-6 medium-sized CASSLRGLTTDEQYF
TRBJ1-1 TRBV3-1 . CASSQASRGYTEAFF
TRBJ2-7 TRBV18 medium-sized CASSPGGLTYEQYF
TRBJ2-7 TRBV6-2/TRBV6-3 . CASMWGHEQYF
TRBJ2-7 TRBV27 . CASSSGARYEQYF
TRBJ2-2 TRBV29-1 . CSVEVETGTRTGELFF
TRBJ2-5 TRBV9 . CASTGTDETQYF
TRBJ2-5 TRBV5-6 . CASSLGDRGPQYF
TRBJ1-2 TRBV21-1 . CASSMTGPNYGYTF
TRBJ2-3 TRBV28 . CASSDRGSDTQYF
TRBJ1-1 TRBV9 . CASSRGGAGAFF